This is a list of T cell receptor beta chains from one sample in a study of blood T cell repertoires in COVID-19. Sequenced by immunoSEQ multiplex PCR; TCRdb stores in-frame clones only, minus some. In the table there are some 250,000 clones, approximately 81% of which are singletons. The sequencing sample was made of peripheral blood. The receptors were gathered from a woman aged 18 to 35 with acute or convalescent COVID-19. The CDR3 runs from the conserved cysteine through the conserved F or W. The order of the fields is V gene, clone size, J gene, D gene, CDR3 protein, CDR3 DNA. A D gene is named only where the DNA matches it firmly. The size of a clone is reported for some rows only, either as once, few or many, or as a class for expanded clones.

V gene: TRBV5-1
clone size: few
J gene: TRBJ1-1
D gene: -
CDR3 protein: CASSTRTQEELNTEAFF
CDR3 DNA: TGCGCCAGCAGCACTCGGACACAAGAGGAGTTGAACACTGAAGCTTTCTTT

V gene: TRBV29-1
clone size: -
J gene: TRBJ2-5
D gene: -
CDR3 protein: CSVCAVIVQETQYF
CDR3 DNA: TGCAGCGTTTGCGCGGTAATCGTCCAAGAGACCCAGTACTTC

V gene: TRBV6-5
clone size: few
J gene: TRBJ1-1
D gene: -
CDR3 protein: CASIKEDSEIFF
CDR3 DNA: TGTGCCAGCATTAAGGAGGACAGTGAAATTTTCTTT

V gene: TRBV5-1
clone size: -
J gene: TRBJ1-6
D gene: TRBD1
CDR3 protein: CASSLARGQGESPLHF
CDR3 DNA: TGCGCCAGCAGCTTGGCCCGCGGACAGGGAGAATCACCCCTCCACTTT

V gene: TRBV7-3
clone size: few
J gene: TRBJ2-3
D gene: -
CDR3 protein: CASSLTGGSTDTQYF
CDR3 DNA: TGTGCCAGCAGCTTAACCGGGGGTAGCACAGATACGCAGTATTTT

V gene: TRBV5-1
clone size: -
J gene: TRBJ2-1
D gene: -
CDR3 protein: CASSIGTPSWDEQFF
CDR3 DNA: TGCGCCAGCAGCATCGGGACTCCCTCCTGGGATGAGCAGTTCTTC

V gene: TRBV3-1/TRBV3-2
clone size: -
J gene: TRBJ2-3
D gene: -
CDR3 protein: CASSPTGTSTDTQYF
CDR3 DNA: TGTGCCAGCAGCCCAACGGGGACTAGCACAGATACGCAGTATTTT

V gene: TRBV28
clone size: -
J gene: TRBJ2-1
D gene: TRBD1
CDR3 protein: CASSFATGGNEQFF
CDR3 DNA: TGTGCCAGCAGTTTCGCGACAGGGGGCAATGAGCAGTTCTTC

V gene: TRBV18
clone size: -
J gene: TRBJ1-2
D gene: -
CDR3 protein: CASSPPVRALAYGYTF
CDR3 DNA: TGTGCCAGCTCACCACCGGTCAGGGCCCTCGCCTATGGCTACACCTTC

V gene: TRBV3-1/TRBV3-2
clone size: -
J gene: TRBJ2-7
D gene: TRBD1
CDR3 protein: CASTLGRGTGAVYEQYF
CDR3 DNA: TGTGCCAGCACCCTCGGGCGGGGGACAGGGGCCGTGTACGAGCAGTACTTC

V gene: TRBV5-4
clone size: -
J gene: TRBJ2-7
D gene: TRBD1
CDR3 protein: CASSDRAQGDDEQYF
CDR3 DNA: TGTGCCAGCAGCGACCGGGCACAGGGGGACGACGAGCAGTACTTC

V gene: TRBV4-1
clone size: few
J gene: TRBJ2-1
D gene: TRBD2
CDR3 protein: CASSPGLAGEGEQFF
CDR3 DNA: TGCGCCAGCAGCCCTGGACTAGCGGGAGAGGGGGAGCAGTTCTTC

V gene: TRBV10-3
clone size: -
J gene: TRBJ2-7
D gene: -
CDR3 protein: CAIGLSGSRPYEQYF
CDR3 DNA: TGTGCCATCGGTTTGTCAGGCTCAAGGCCCTACGAGCAGTACTTC

V gene: TRBV19
clone size: many
J gene: TRBJ2-7
D gene: -
CDR3 protein: CASSNGIAPAYEQYF
CDR3 DNA: TGTGCCAGTAGTAATGGGATAGCGCCGGCCTACGAGCAGTACTTC

V gene: TRBV7-3
clone size: -
J gene: TRBJ2-3
D gene: -
CDR3 protein: CASSLRAAPGDTQYF
CDR3 DNA: TGTGCCAGCAGCTTAAGGGCGGCCCCAGGGGATACGCAGTATTTT

V gene: TRBV2
clone size: -
J gene: TRBJ2-5
D gene: TRBD2
CDR3 protein: CASSEMAGGRFGETQYF
CDR3 DNA: TGTGCCAGCAGTGAAATGGCGGGAGGGCGCTTTGGAGAGACCCAGTACTTC

V gene: TRBV6-7
clone size: -
J gene: TRBJ2-5
D gene: TRBD1
CDR3 protein: CASSYLDRTRQETQYF
CDR3 DNA: TGTGCCAGCAGTTACCTGGACAGGACTCGCCAAGAGACCCAGTACTTC

V gene: TRBV28
clone size: few
J gene: TRBJ1-1
D gene: -
CDR3 protein: CASSTGSTEAFF
CDR3 DNA: TGTGCCAGCAGTACAGGGTCCACTGAAGCTTTCTTT

V gene: TRBV30
clone size: -
J gene: TRBJ2-7
D gene: -
CDR3 protein: CAWSTPKTRGAEQYF
CDR3 DNA: TGTGCCTGGAGTACACCGAAGACCAGGGGTGCCGAGCAGTACTTC

V gene: TRBV16
clone size: -
J gene: TRBJ2-1
D gene: TRBD1
CDR3 protein: CASSQGTGDYNEQFF
CDR3 DNA: TGTGCCAGCAGCCAAGGGACAGGGGACTACAATGAGCAGTTCTTC

V gene: TRBV29-1
clone size: -
J gene: TRBJ1-2
D gene: TRBD1
CDR3 protein: CSFRTGLNYGYTF
CDR3 DNA: TGCAGCTTCAGGACAGGACTTAACTATGGCTACACCTTC

V gene: TRBV28
clone size: few
J gene: TRBJ1-3
D gene: TRBD1
CDR3 protein: CASSGEDRLAGNTIYF
CDR3 DNA: TGTGCCAGCAGTGGAGAGGACAGGCTGGCTGGAAACACCATATATTTT

V gene: TRBV11-3
clone size: few
J gene: TRBJ2-1
D gene: -
CDR3 protein: CASSLGAAVKGEQFF
CDR3 DNA: TGTGCCAGCAGCTTGGGGGCGGCAGTAAAGGGTGAGCAGTTCTTC

V gene: TRBV6-2/TRBV6-3
clone size: -
J gene: TRBJ1-5
D gene: -
CDR3 protein: CASSFPSQPQHF
CDR3 DNA: TGTGCCAGCAGTTTCCCCAGTCAGCCCCAGCATTTT

V gene: TRBV13
clone size: -
J gene: TRBJ2-1
D gene: TRBD2
CDR3 protein: CASSLSAGVSYNEQFF
CDR3 DNA: TGTGCCAGCAGCCTTTCAGCGGGAGTGTCCTACAATGAGCAGTTCTTC

V gene: TRBV6-5
clone size: -
J gene: TRBJ2-7
D gene: -
CDR3 protein: CASSYAGTSYEQYF
CDR3 DNA: TGTGCCAGCAGTTACGCAGGGACTTCCTACGAGCAGTACTTC

V gene: TRBV7-9
clone size: many
J gene: TRBJ2-1
D gene: TRBD1
CDR3 protein: CASSSRQGQHNEQFF
CDR3 DNA: TGTGCCAGCAGCTCCCGACAGGGGCAACACAATGAGCAGTTCTTC

V gene: TRBV11-2
clone size: -
J gene: TRBJ2-1
D gene: -
CDR3 protein: CASSPGGEDQFF
CDR3 DNA: TGTGCCAGCAGCCCCGGAGGAGAGGATCAGTTCTTC